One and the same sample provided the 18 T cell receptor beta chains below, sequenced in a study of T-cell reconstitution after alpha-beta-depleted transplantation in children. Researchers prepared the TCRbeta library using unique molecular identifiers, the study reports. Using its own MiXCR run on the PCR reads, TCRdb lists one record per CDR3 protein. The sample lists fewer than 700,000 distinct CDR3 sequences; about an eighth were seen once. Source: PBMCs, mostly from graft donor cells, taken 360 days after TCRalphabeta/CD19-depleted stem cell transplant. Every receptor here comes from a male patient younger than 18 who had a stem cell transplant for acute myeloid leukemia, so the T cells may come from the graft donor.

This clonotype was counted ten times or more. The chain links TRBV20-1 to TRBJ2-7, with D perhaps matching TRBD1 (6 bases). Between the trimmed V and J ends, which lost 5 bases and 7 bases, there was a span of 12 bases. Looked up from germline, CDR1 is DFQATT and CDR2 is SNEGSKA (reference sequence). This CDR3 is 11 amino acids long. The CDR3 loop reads CSAQLDREQYF. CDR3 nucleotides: TGCAGTGCTCAGCTAGACAGGGAGCAGTACTTC.

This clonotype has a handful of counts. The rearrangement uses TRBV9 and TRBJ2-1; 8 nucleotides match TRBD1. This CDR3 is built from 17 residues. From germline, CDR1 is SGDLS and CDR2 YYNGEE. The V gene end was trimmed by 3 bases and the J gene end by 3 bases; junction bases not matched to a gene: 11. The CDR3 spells CASSAQLTGEVYNEQFF. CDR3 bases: TGTGCCAGCAGCGCCCAATTGACAGGGGAGGTCTACAATGAGCAGTTCTTC.

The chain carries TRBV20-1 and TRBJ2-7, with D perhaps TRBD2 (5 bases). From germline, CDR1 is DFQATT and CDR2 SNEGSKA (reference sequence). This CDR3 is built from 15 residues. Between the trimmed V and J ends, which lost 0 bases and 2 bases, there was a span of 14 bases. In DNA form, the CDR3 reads TGCAGTGCTAGAGAGATCCTGCAGCGGACCTACGAGCAGTACTTC. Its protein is CSAREILQRTYEQYF.

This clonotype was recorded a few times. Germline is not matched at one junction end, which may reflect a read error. CDR3 DNA sequence: TGTGCTAGCAGCTTAGGTCACAACTCTGGGGCCAACGTCCTGACTTTC. This codes for CASSLGHNSGANVLTF. The V and J genes are TRBV7-7 and TRBJ2-6, with D hard to call. This CDR3 has 16 amino acids. Germline V gene sequence: CDR1 SSHAT, CDR2 FNYEAQ (reference sequence). Full variable domain (rest looked up from reference TRBV7-7 and TRBJ2-6): GAGVSQSPRYKVTKRGQDVTLRCDPISSHATLYWYQQALGQGPEFLTYFNYEAQPDKSGLPSDRFSAERPEGSISTLTIQRTEQRDSAMYRCASSLGHNSGANVLTFGAGSRLTVL.

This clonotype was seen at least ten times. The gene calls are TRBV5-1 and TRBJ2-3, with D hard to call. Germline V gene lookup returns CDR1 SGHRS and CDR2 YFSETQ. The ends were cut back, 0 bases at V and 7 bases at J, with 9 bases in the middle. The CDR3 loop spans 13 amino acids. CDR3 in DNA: TGCGCCAGCAGCTTGGGCCGGCAGTATACGCAGTATTTT. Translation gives CASSLGRQYTQYF.

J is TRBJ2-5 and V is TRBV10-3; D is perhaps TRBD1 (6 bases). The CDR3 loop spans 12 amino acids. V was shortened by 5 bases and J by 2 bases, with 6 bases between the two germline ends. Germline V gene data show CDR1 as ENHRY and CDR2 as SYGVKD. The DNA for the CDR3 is TGTGCCATCAGTACAGGGCAAGAGACCCAGTACTTC. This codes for CAISTGQETQYF.

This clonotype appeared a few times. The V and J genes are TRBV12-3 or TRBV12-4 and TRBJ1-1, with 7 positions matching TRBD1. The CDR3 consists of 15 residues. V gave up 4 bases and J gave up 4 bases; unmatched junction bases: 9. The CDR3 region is CASSSRRGGATEAFF. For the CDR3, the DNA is TGTGCCAGCAGTTCCCGGAGAGGGGGCGCCACTGAAGCTTTCTTT.

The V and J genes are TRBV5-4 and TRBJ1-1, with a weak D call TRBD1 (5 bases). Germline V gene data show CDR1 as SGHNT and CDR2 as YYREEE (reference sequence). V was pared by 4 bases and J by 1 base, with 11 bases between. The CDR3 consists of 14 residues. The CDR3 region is CASSRDLRNTEAFF. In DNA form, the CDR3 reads TGTGCCAGCAGCCGGGACCTACGGAACACTGAAGCTTTCTTT.

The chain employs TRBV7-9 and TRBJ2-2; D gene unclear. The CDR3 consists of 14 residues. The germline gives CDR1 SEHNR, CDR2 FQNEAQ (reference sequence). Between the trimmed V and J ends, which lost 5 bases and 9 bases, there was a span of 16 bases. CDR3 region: CASSPIPLLRELFF. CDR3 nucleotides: TGTGCCAGCAGCCCAATTCCCCTCCTACGGGAGCTGTTTTTT.

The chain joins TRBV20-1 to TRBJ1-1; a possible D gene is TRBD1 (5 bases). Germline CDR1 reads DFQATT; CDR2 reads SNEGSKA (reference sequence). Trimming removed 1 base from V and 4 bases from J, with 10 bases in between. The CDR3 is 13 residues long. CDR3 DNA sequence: TGCAGTGCTAGAGGGACATTAGGCACTGAAGCTTTCTTT. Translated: CSARGTLGTEAFF.

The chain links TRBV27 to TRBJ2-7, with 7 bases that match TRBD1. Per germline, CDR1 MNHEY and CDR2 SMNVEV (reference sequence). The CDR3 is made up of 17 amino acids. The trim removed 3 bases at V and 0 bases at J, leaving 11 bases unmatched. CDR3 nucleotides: TGTGCCAGCAGTTTGAGCGGTTGGACAGGAAGCTCCTACGAGCAGTACTTC. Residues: CASSLSGWTGSSYEQYF.

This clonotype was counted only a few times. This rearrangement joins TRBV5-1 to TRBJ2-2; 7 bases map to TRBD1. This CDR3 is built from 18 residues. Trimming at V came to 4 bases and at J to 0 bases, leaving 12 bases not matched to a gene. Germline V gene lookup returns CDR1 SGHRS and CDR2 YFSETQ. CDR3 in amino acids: CASSPYRTGSPNTGELFF. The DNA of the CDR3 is TGCGCCAGCAGCCCGTATAGGACAGGTAGCCCGAACACCGGGGAGCTGTTTTTT.

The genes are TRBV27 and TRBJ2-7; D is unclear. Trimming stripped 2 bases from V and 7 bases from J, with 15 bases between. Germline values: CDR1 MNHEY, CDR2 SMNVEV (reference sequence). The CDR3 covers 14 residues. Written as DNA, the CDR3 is TGTGCCAGCAGTTTAAATAGCCGTTACCAGGAGCAGTACTTC. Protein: CASSLNSRYQEQYF.

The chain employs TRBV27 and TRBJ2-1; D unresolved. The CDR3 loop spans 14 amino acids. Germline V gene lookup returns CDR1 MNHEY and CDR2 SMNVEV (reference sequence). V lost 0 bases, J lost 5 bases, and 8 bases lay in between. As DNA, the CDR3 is TGTGCCAGCAGTTTATCTCCTCGTGACAATGAGCAGTTCTTC. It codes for CASSLSPRDNEQFF.

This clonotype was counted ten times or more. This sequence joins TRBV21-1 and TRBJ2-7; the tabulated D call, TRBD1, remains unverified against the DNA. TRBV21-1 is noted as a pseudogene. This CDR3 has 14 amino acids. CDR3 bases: TGTGCCAGCAGCCCCCGGGACAGGGGTTGGGAGCAGTACTTC. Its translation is CASSPRDRGWEQYF.

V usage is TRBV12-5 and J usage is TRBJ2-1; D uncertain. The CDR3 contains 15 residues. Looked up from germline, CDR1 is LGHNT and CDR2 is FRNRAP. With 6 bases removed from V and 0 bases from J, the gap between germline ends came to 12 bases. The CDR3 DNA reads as TGTGCTAGTGGCTATGGACCAAGCTCCTACAATGAGCAGTTCTTC. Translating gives CASGYGPSSYNEQFF.

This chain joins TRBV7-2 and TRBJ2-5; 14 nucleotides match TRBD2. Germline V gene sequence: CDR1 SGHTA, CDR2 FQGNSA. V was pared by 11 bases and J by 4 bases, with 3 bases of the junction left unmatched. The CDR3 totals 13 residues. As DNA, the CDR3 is TGTGCCGGGGGACTAGCGGGAGTAGAGACCCAGTACTTC. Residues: CAGGLAGVETQYF.

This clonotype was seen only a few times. CDR3 protein: CSAWDRELGYEQYF. The CDR3 bases are TGCAGTGCTTGGGACAGGGAATTAGGCTACGAGCAGTACTTC. The chain combines TRBV20-1 with TRBJ2-7, with 9 bases fitting TRBD1. The germline gives CDR1 DFQATT, CDR2 SNEGSKA (reference sequence). The V and J ends lost 5 bases and 3 bases, in that order; junction bases with no gene match: 8. CDR3 length: 14 residues.